Below are 24 T cell receptor beta chains sequenced from a single sample in a study of blood T cell repertoires in COVID-19 (dated by TCRdb to 2018 to 2020). Library generation was performed with the immunoSEQ multiplex PCR assay. Imported from immuneACCESS, the table was reduced by TCRdb to in-frame sequences with V and J called. These copies leave out some clones; in studies compared against another copy, an unresolved V gene accounts for under half, and the cause of the remainder is not known. Here the sample has 300,000 to 400,000 clones; more than 75% occur a single time. Jointly, the top ten make up roughly 3.5% of the sample. The sequencing sample was made of peripheral blood. All receptors come from a young woman who had recovered from COVID-19.

The V and J genes are TRBV7-8 and TRBJ2-1; TRBD2 agrees at 11 bases. Per the germline V gene, CDR1 is SGHVS and CDR2 is FQNEAQ. The V segment lost 0 bases and the J segment 12 bases; nucleotides outside the gene matches: 4. The CDR3 runs 14 residues. CDR3: CASSLAGLAVRQFF. The CDR3 coding sequence is TGTGCCAGCAGCTTAGCGGGACTAGCGGTGAGGCAGTTCTTC. The complete variable domain, with remaining parts taken from reference TRBV7-8 and TRBJ2-1, reads GAGVSQSPRYKVAKRGQDVALRCDPISGHVSLFWYQQALGQGPEFLTYFQNEAQLDKSGLPSDRFFAERPEGSVSTLKIQRTQQEDSAVYLCASSLAGLAVRQFFGPGTRLTVL.

The chain combines TRBV10-3 with TRBJ2-1; TRBD2 agrees at 12 bases. Germline V gives CDR1 ENHRY, CDR2 SYGVKD. CDR3 length: 16 residues. The V segment lost 4 bases and the J segment 9 bases; nucleotides outside the gene matches: 10. DNA for the CDR3: TGTGCCATCAGTGTCGCAAGACTAGCGGGAGATCCTGAGCAGTTCTTC. This gives the protein CAISVARLAGDPEQFF.

This clone was detected once. The rearrangement links TRBV4-1 to TRBJ1-1; no definite D call. V gave up 3 bases and J gave up 4 bases, with 12 bases separating them. The CDR3 sequence is 14 residues long. The germline V gene has CDR1 MGHRA and CDR2 YSYEKL. CDR3 loop: CASSHEGMVTEAFF. In DNA form, the CDR3 reads TGCGCCAGCAGCCACGAGGGTATGGTCACTGAAGCTTTCTTT.

The DNA for the CDR3 is TGTGCCAGCAGTCCCGGGCAGGGGGCTCGGGGCAATCAGCCCCAGCATTTT. As protein: CASSPGQGARGNQPQHF. This rearrangement joins TRBV27 to TRBJ1-5; 8 bases align to TRBD1. V was clipped by 5 bases and J by 2 bases; unmatched bases: 11. The CDR3 sequence is 17 residues long. CDR1 and CDR2 from the germline V gene are MNHEY and SMNVEV (reference sequence).

The gene calls are TRBV25-1 and TRBJ2-7, with TRBD1 as a possible D gene (5 bases). The CDR3 has 15 amino acids. Trimming cost V 3 bases and J 2 bases, with 14 bases left between them. CDR1 MGHDK and CDR2 SYGVNS come from the germline V gene. The CDR3 sequence is CASSDRFADTYEQYV. The CDR3 DNA reads as TGTGCCAGCAGTGATCGCTTTGCGGACACCTACGAGCAGTACGTC.

The V call is TRBV19, the J call TRBJ1-2; 10 positions agree with TRBD1. The ends lost 7 bases at V and 7 bases at J; junction bases unmatched: 6. The CDR3 is 13 residues long. The germline CDR1 and CDR2 sequences are LNHDA and SQIVND (reference sequence). CDR3 bases: TGTGCCAGTATGACAGGGGGCTATAGTGGCTACACCTTC. It codes for CASMTGGYSGYTF.

This chain connects TRBV7-2 to TRBJ2-3; TRBD2 matches 7 bases. This CDR3 has 14 residues. CDR1 is SGHTA, CDR2 FQGNSA, per germline. J gave up 6 bases and V 3 bases, and 6 bases lay outside the gene matches. CDR3 sequence reads: CASSFRGGSDTQYF. The CDR3 coding sequence is TGTGCCAGCAGCTTTAGAGGCGGGAGCGATACGCAGTATTTT.

The rearrangement joins TRBV2 to TRBJ2-7; TRBD2 matches at 8 bases. The trim removed 7 bases at V and 5 bases at J, leaving 16 bases unmatched. This CDR3 contains 16 residues. Germline lookup yields CDR1 SNHLY and CDR2 FYNNEI. DNA for the CDR3: TGTGCCAGCAACAGAATGGCCAGCGGGAGTGACAACGAGCAGTACGTC. Amino acids: CASNRMASGSDNEQYV.

V and J are TRBV27 and TRBJ1-1, with 9 bases lining up with TRBD1. This CDR3 is built from 14 residues. With 4 bases clipped from V and 8 bases from J, the junction kept 8 bases outside the gene matches. The germline gives CDR1 MNHEY, CDR2 SMNVEV (reference sequence). The CDR3, as DNA: TGTGCCAGCAGTTCCCCCCCGGGACAGGGCGAAGCTTTCTTT. Its translation is CASSSPPGQGEAFF.

The CDR3 protein is CASTPSAEYGGYTF. The CDR3 coding sequence is TGTGCCAGCACCCCCAGCGCGGAATATGGTGGCTACACCTTC. This chain links TRBV18 with TRBJ1-2, with D unresolved. CDR3 length equals 14 residues. The germline V gene encodes CDR1 KGHSH and CDR2 LQKENI. V lost 8 bases and J lost 7, with 20 bases in between.

The chain links TRBV30 to TRBJ1-5; D is uncertain. The germline V gene has CDR1 GTSNPN and CDR2 SVGIG (reference sequence). The CDR3 totals 15 residues. The V gene lost 0 bases and the J gene lost 1 base, with 10 bases spanning the gap. The CDR3 is CAWSVSGFSNQPQHF. CDR3 sequence (DNA): TGTGCCTGGAGTGTTAGCGGCTTCAGCAATCAGCCCCAGCATTTT. Based on the CDR3 plus reference TRBV30 and TRBJ1-5, the full variable domain is SQTIHQWPATLVQPVGSPLSLECTVEGTSNPNLYWYRQAAGRGLQLLFYSVGIGQISSEVPQNLSASRPQDRQFILSSKKLLLSDSGFYLCAWSVSGFSNQPQHFGDGTRLSIL.

The chain couples TRBV28 to TRBJ1-1; no definite D call. Germline CDR1 is MDHEN and CDR2 is SYDVKM. Trimming stripped 6 bases from V and 0 bases from J, with 11 bases between. The CDR3 is 14 amino acids. CDR3 DNA sequence: TGTGCCAGCAGCCCAACCGGGGTGAACACTGAAGCTTTCTTT. Protein sequence: CASSPTGVNTEAFF.

The chain is built from TRBV7-9 and TRBJ2-1; TRBD2 might be the D (5 bases). The germline V gene has CDR1 SEHNR and CDR2 FQNEAQ (reference sequence). CDR3 length equals 14 residues. Trimming left V 5 bases short and J 2 bases short, with 10 bases between. This CDR3 is CASSLSVPYNEQFF. For the CDR3, the DNA is TGTGCCAGCAGCCTTAGCGTGCCCTACAATGAGCAGTTCTTC.

The chain has TRBV27 and TRBJ2-5; 7 positions agree with TRBD2. The CDR3 extends over 15 amino acids. Per germline, CDR1 MNHEY and CDR2 SMNVEV (reference sequence). The J segment lost 5 bases and the V segment lost 3 bases, leaving 9 bases of the junction unmatched. CDR3 nucleotide sequence: TGTGCCAGCAGTTTCTGGGGAGGGCCGAGGGAGACCCAGTACTTC. Protein sequence: CASSFWGGPRETQYF.

CDR3 region: CASSLSLAGSTDTQYF. The CDR3 coding sequence is TGCGCCAGCAGCCTTTCTCTAGCGGGAAGCACAGATACGCAGTATTTT. This sequence joins TRBV4-3 and TRBJ2-3, with TRBD2 identical over 9 bases. Germline lookup yields CDR1 LGHNA and CDR2 YSLEER. The CDR3 has 16 amino acids. V trimming: 4 bases; J trimming: 0 bases; junction bases outside the gene matches: 5.

This CDR3 reads CASSIGGEEGTDTQYF. Written as DNA, the CDR3 is TGTGCCAGTAGTATAGGGGGGGAGGAGGGCACAGATACGCAGTATTTT. The chain uses TRBV19 and TRBJ2-3; D perhaps matches TRBD2 (6 bases). In germline, CDR1 is LNHDA, CDR2 SQIVND (reference sequence). The length of the CDR3 is 16 residues. V lost 1 base and J 1 base, leaving 12 bases between the germline ends.

This chain joins TRBV19 and TRBJ1-5, with D tentatively TRBD1 (6 bases). The length of the CDR3 is 17 residues. Deletions cut 3 bases from V and 0 bases from J, with 15 bases between. Germline values: CDR1 LNHDA, CDR2 SQIVND (reference sequence). The chain's CDR3 is CASSIRWGGNSNQPQHF. The CDR3 region has the DNA TGTGCCAGTAGTATCAGGTGGGGGGGCAATAGCAATCAGCCCCAGCATTTT.

The rearrangement uses TRBV13 and TRBJ2-1, with TRBD2 matching 8 bases. Germline trimming cut 1 base from V and 4 bases from J; bases unmatched to any gene: 6. The germline V gene encodes CDR1 PRHDT and CDR2 FYEKMQ (reference sequence). The CDR3 has 16 amino acids. The chain's CDR3 is CASSLDEGLVYNEQFF. The CDR3, as DNA: TGTGCCAGCAGCTTAGATGAGGGACTAGTTTACAATGAGCAGTTCTTC. Full variable domain (outside the CDR3, taken from reference TRBV13 and TRBJ2-1): AAGVIQSPRHLIKEKRETATLKCYPIPRHDTVYWYQQGPGQDPQFLISFYEKMQSDKGSIPDRFSAQQFSDYHSELNMSSLELGDSALYFCASSLDEGLVYNEQFFGPGTRLTVL.

The chain couples TRBV5-8 to TRBJ2-7, with a weak D call TRBD1 (6 bases). Trimming cost V 3 bases and J 3 bases, with 19 bases left between them. The CDR3 is 16 amino acids. Germline CDR1 and CDR2: SGHTS and YDEGEE. CDR3 amino acids: CASSSKGQGPLYEQYV. For the CDR3, the DNA is TGTGCCAGCAGCTCGAAAGGGCAGGGGCCCCTCTACGAGCAGTACGTC.

This clone showed up just once. The gene calls are TRBV6-2 or TRBV6-3 and TRBJ2-7; TRBD2 aligns across 7 bases. CDR3 length equals 17 residues. CDR1 and CDR2 from the germline V gene are MNHEY and SVGEGT. With V trimmed by 4 bases and J by 2 bases, 14 bases remained unmatched. The CDR3 bases are TGTGCCAGCAGTTCCCTTCGGCTAGCGGATTTACCCTACGAGCAGTACGTC. Translated: CASSSLRLADLPYEQYV.

The CDR3 nucleotides read TGTGCCAGCAGCGCCAGGCCCCACGAATGGGAAGAGACCCAGTACTTC. It translates to CASSARPHEWEETQYF. The rearrangement joins TRBV7-9 to TRBJ2-5; D is unclear. Germline V gene data show CDR1 as SEHNR and CDR2 as FQNEAQ (reference sequence). V dropped 5 bases and J dropped 3 bases, with 19 bases sitting between them. The CDR3 has 16 residues.

This chain connects TRBV15 to TRBJ1-1, with 10 bases that match TRBD1. Germline CDR1 and CDR2: LNHNV and YYDKDF (reference sequence). The junction had 15 bases not matched to a gene; V was cut back by 3 bases and J by 5 bases. CDR3 size: 18 residues. DNA of the CDR3: TGTGCCACCAGCAGGGTTTTTCCTTGGACAGGGGGGTATACTGAAGCTTTCTTT. This sequence encodes CATSRVFPWTGGYTEAFF.

This clone was seen once. The chain combines TRBV5-5 with TRBJ1-6; D is unresolved. Trimming took off 4 bases at V and 5 bases at J, with 13 bases between the two ends. Germline loops: CDR1 SGHKS, CDR2 YYEKEE (reference sequence). The CDR3 runs to 15 residues. The CDR3 sequence: CASSTRVGDNSPLHF. The CDR3 nucleotides are TGTGCCAGCAGCACACGGGTGGGAGATAATTCACCCCTCCACTTT.

V and J are TRBV11-2 and TRBJ2-3; TRBD2 matches at 9 bases. This CDR3 is built from 17 residues. In germline, CDR1 is SGHAT, CDR2 FQNNGV. V dropped 1 base and J dropped 4; count of bases not matched to a gene: 9. Written as DNA, the CDR3 is TGTGCCAGCAGCTTAGTGGCATTAGCGGGAGCGGCAGATACGCAGTATTTT. As protein: CASSLVALAGAADTQYF.